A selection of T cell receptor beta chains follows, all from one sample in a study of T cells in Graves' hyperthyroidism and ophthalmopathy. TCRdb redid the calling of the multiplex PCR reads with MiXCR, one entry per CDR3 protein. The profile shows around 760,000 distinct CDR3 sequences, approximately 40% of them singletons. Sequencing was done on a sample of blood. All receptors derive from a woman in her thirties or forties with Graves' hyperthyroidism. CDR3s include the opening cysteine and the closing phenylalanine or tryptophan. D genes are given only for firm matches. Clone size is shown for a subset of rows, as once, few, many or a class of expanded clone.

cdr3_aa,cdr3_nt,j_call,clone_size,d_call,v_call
CASSRSGGMNTEAFF,TGTGCCAGCAGCCGATCAGGGGGAATGAACACTGAAGCTTTCTTT,TRBJ1-1,few,TRBD1,TRBV3-1
CASSPLEGSEQYF,TGTGCCAGCAGTCCTCTGGAGGGGAGTGAGCAGTACTTC,TRBJ2-7,.,.,TRBV27
CASSMSGQPSEAFF,TGTGCCAGTAGTATGTCGGGACAACCTTCTGAAGCTTTCTTT,TRBJ1-1,many,.,TRBV19
CSARTGPAKNGQYF,TGCAGTGCTAGAACGGGACCAGCGAAGAACGGGCAGTACTTC,TRBJ2-7,.,.,TRBV20-1
CASSTTRGTSGTYEQYF,TGTGCCAGTAGTACCACCCGCGGGACTAGCGGGACCTACGAGCAGTACTTC,TRBJ2-7,.,TRBD2,TRBV19
CATSQGTTYEQYF,TGTGCCACTAGTCAGGGGACAACCTACGAGCAGTACTTC,TRBJ2-7,many,.,TRBV19
CASSEQGSSGELFF,TGTGCCAGCAGTGAACAGGGTAGCTCCGGGGAGCTGTTTTTT,TRBJ2-2,.,.,TRBV2
CASRCPTGNYGYTF,TGTGCCAGCAGGTGCCCGACAGGGAACTATGGCTACACCTTC,TRBJ1-2,.,TRBD1,TRBV6-2/TRBV6-3
CAISLGGQETQYF,TGTGCCATCAGTCTCGGCGGGCAAGAGACCCAGTACTTC,TRBJ2-5,once,.,TRBV10-3
CASSYWSLYERQYF,TGTGCCAGCAGTTATTGGAGCCTTTACGAGAGGCAGTACTTC,TRBJ2-7,.,.,TRBV6-2/TRBV6-3
CASSPALAGELFF,TGTGCCAGCAGTCCTGCCCTCGCCGGGGAGCTGTTTTTT,TRBJ2-2,.,.,TRBV27
CSVLGGGRETQYF,TGCAGCGTGCTCGGAGGCGGAAGGGAGACCCAGTACTTC,TRBJ2-5,many,.,TRBV29-1
CASTSTGQNGYTF,TGTGCCAGCACTTCGACGGGACAGAATGGCTACACCTTC,TRBJ1-2,.,TRBD1,TRBV25-1
CSASPVAGKETQYF,TGCAGTGCTAGCCCGGTAGCGGGGAAAGAGACCCAGTACTTC,TRBJ2-5,.,TRBD2,TRBV20-1
CASSERVTNYGYTF,TGTGCCAGCAGTGAACGTGTCACCAACTATGGCTACACCTTC,TRBJ1-2,many,.,TRBV6-5
CASSLDSDVSYEQYF,TGTGCCAGCAGCTTGGACAGCGACGTCTCCTACGAGCAGTACTTC,TRBJ2-7,.,.,TRBV7-2
CASSDRFEAFF,TGTGCCAGCAGTGACAGGTTTGAAGCTTTCTTT,TRBJ1-1,.,.,TRBV10-3
CASSLTGQQNTEAFF,TGTGCCAGCAGCTTAACGGGACAGCAGAACACTGAAGCTTTCTTT,TRBJ1-1,.,TRBD1,TRBV7-3
CASSPRAEPGELFF,TGTGCCAGCAGTCCCAGGGCAGAACCCGGGGAGCTGTTTTTT,TRBJ2-2,.,.,TRBV6-5
CASSEYYRDVNGHLNTEAFF,TGTGCCAGCAGTGAATATTACCGGGATGTTAACGGACACCTCAACACTGAAGCTTTCTTT,TRBJ1-1,many,.,TRBV25-1
CASSFSAPGYGYTF,TGCGCCAGCAGTTTCTCGGCCCCAGGCTATGGCTACACCTTC,TRBJ1-2,many,.,TRBV10-2
CASSLAAGQGRQPQHF,TGTGCCAGCAGCTTAGCGGCGGGGCAGGGTCGCCAGCCCCAGCATTTT,TRBJ1-5,.,.,TRBV7-2
CANSFGSNYEQYF,TGTGCCAACAGCTTTGGAAGCAACTACGAGCAGTACTTC,TRBJ2-7,once,.,TRBV11-2
CASSLLLPSGELFF,TGTGCCAGCAGCTTACTCCTACCCTCCGGGGAGCTGTTTTTT,TRBJ2-2,.,.,TRBV7-2
CASSLRAEGRSYNSPLHF,TGTGCCAGCAGCTTACGGGCCGAGGGGCGGTCCTATAATTCACCCCTCCACTTT,TRBJ1-6,.,.,TRBV7-9
CATSDWTGSTDTQYF,TGTGCCACCAGTGACTGGACAGGGAGCACAGATACGCAGTATTTT,TRBJ2-3,.,TRBD1,TRBV24-1
CSVIIYRGQEQYF,TGCAGCGTTATAATTTACAGGGGTCAAGAGCAGTACTTC,TRBJ2-7,few,TRBD1,TRBV29-1
CAISEAGGYEKLFF,TGTGCCATCAGCGAGGCAGGTGGTTATGAAAAACTGTTTTTT,TRBJ1-4,.,.,TRBV10-3
CATSTQTVQETQYF,TGTGCCACCAGCACCCAGACAGTCCAAGAGACCCAGTACTTC,TRBJ2-5,.,.,TRBV15
CASSQIPPRENYGYTF,TGCGCCAGCAGCCAGATACCTCCCAGGGAAAACTATGGCTACACCTTC,TRBJ1-2,.,.,TRBV4-3
CASSQAGGGYGYTF,TGTGCCAGCAGCCAAGCAGGGGGTGGATATGGCTACACCTTC,TRBJ1-2,many,TRBD1,TRBV14
CASSKSPETQYF,TGTGCCAGCTCAAAGTCTCCAGAGACCCAGTACTTC,TRBJ2-5,few,.,TRBV28
CASTVQALYGYTF,TGTGCCAGCACGGTTCAGGCCCTCTATGGCTACACCTTC,TRBJ1-2,few,.,TRBV6-2/TRBV6-3
CASSRSGTGLSEAFF,TGTGCCAGCAGCAGATCCGGGACAGGGTTGTCTGAAGCTTTCTTT,TRBJ1-1,many,TRBD1,TRBV5-4
CASKVGDRPAANTEAFF,TGTGCCAGTAAAGTAGGGGACAGGCCGGCGGCGAACACTGAAGCTTTCTTT,TRBJ1-1,.,TRBD1,TRBV19
CASSRGVGGLIHGYTF,TGTGCCAGCAGTCGAGGGGTAGGGGGCCTGATCCATGGCTACACCTTC,TRBJ1-2,few,TRBD1,TRBV6-1
CASSPERNGQETQYF,TGTGCCAGCAGCCCGGAGCGGAACGGACAAGAGACCCAGTACTTC,TRBJ2-5,.,.,TRBV9